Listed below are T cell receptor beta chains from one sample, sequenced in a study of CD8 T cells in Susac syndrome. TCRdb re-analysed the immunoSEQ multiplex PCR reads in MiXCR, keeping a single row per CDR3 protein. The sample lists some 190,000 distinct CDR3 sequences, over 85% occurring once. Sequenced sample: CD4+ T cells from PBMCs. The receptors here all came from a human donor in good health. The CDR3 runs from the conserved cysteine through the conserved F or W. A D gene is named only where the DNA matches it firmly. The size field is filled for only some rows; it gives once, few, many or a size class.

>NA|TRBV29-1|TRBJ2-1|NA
TGCAGCGTTGAAGTATGGCCAGATTACAATGAGCAGTTCTTC
CSVEVWPDYNEQFF
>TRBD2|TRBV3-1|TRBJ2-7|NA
TGTGCCAGCAGCCAGGGACTAGCGATCTCCTACGAGCAGTACTTC
CASSQGLAISYEQYF
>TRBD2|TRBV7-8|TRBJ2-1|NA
TGTGCCAGCAGCTTATGGTTTGGGACTAGCGGCTACAATGAGCAGTTCTTC
CASSLWFGTSGYNEQFF
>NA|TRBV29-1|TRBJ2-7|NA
TGCAGCGTTGGCGGGACCCTCTCAAGCTCCTACGAGCAGTACTTC
CSVGGTLSSSYEQYF
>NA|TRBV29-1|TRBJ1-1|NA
TGCAGCGTCTCCCTGGGAGGGATGAGCACTGAAGCTTTCTTT
CSVSLGGMSTEAFF
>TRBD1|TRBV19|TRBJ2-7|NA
TGTGCCAGTAGTATAGCCTACCGGGACAGGGATGAGCAGTACTTC
CASSIAYRDRDEQYF
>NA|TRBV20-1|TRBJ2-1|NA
TGCAGTGCTTCTCGGGCCGCGCGGAATGAGCAGTTCTTC
CSASRAARNEQFF
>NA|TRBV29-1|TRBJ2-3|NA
TGCAGCGTCCGTCTTTTTATAGATACGCAGTATTTT
CSVRLFIDTQYF
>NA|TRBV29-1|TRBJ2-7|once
TGCAGCGTTGAAGGGACAGAGGTGAAGCAGTACTTC
CSVEGTEVKQYF
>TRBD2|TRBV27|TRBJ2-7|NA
TGTGCCAGCAGTCCAAGAAGCGGGGGTAACTACGAGCAGTACTTC
CASSPRSGGNYEQYF
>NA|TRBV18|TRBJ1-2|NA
TGTGCCAGCTCAACCATAACGGTCGGGGGCTACACCTTC
CASSTITVGGYTF
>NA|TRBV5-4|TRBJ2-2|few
TGTGCCAGCAGCGGACAGAACACCGGGGAGCTGTTTTTT
CASSGQNTGELFF
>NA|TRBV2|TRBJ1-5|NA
TGTGCCAGCACCCTTGGGGGGGCTCAGCCCCAGCATTTT
CASTLGGAQPQHF
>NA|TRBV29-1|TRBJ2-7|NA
TGCAGCGTTGAAGATCGTAGGGGCTACGAGCAGTACTTC
CSVEDRRGYEQYF
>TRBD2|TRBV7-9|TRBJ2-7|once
TGTGCCAGCAGCCGGGGCGCGGGAGGTCTCCACGAGCAGTACTTC
CASSRGAGGLHEQYF
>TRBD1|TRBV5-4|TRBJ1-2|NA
TGTGCCAGCAGCCGGGCCCCGGGACAGGCAAACTATGGCTACACCTTC
CASSRAPGQANYGYTF
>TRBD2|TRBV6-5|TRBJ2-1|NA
TGTGCCAGCAGTCAGCGGGAAATACTCAATGAGCAGTTCTTC
CASSQREILNEQFF
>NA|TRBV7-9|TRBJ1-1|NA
TGTGCCAGCAGCCCCCACAGGGAGATGACTGAAGCTTTCTTT
CASSPHREMTEAFF
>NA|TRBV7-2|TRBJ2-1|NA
TGTGCCAGCAGCGTGCCAGGACCGGCTGAGCAGTTCTTC
CASSVPGPAEQFF
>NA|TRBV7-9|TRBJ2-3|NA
TGTGCCAGCAGCTCCTCCGGGGATACGCAGTATTTT
CASSSSGDTQYF
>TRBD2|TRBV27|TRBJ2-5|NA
TGTGCCAGCAACCCAGCGGGAGCGGAAGAGACCCAGTACTTC
CASNPAGAEETQYF
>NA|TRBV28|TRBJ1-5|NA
TGTGCCAGCAGTTCTACCCGAGGTCAGCCCCAGCATTTT
CASSSTRGQPQHF